This record covers a single T cell receptor (beta chain). The protocol was immunoSEQ multiplex PCR, while the TCRdb copy is restricted to in-frame clones and leaves out a portion. The table records 65,000 to 95,000 clones, 90% to 95% of them present only once. This specimen belongs to a study of technical replicates of blood from a handful of donors. The CDR3 contains 15 residues. Losses at the gene ends were 4 bases for V and 3 bases for J; bases not matched to a gene: 9. Per the germline V gene, CDR1 is MGHRA and CDR2 is YSYEKL. The TCR was taken from a human donor in good health. What was sequenced was T cells isolated from PBMCs. The chain joins TRBV4-1 to TRBJ2-7, with 7 bases lining up with TRBD1. CDR3 DNA sequence: TGCGCCAGCAGCCCTCTGGATAGGGGGCACTACGAGCAGTACTTC. It yields the protein CASSPLDRGHYEQYF.